Sequencing of this T cell receptor (beta chain) was carried out in a study of T cells after yellow fever vaccination. For the study at large: For low cell numbers, libraries were made with SMART-Seq v4 Ultra Low Input.

TCRdb re-called the 5' RACE reads through MiXCR, storing one row per CDR3 protein. The data hold roughly 120,000 distinct CDR3 sequences, with 8.4% observed a single time. Trimming pared 6 bases from V and 2 bases from J, leaving 16 bases between. The CDR3 has 15 residues. CDR1 MNHEY and CDR2 SVGEGT come from the germline V gene. The V and J genes are TRBV6-2 or TRBV6-3 and TRBJ2-5; D gene uncertain. This clonotype originated in a man aged 25 to 40 who received the YFV17D yellow fever vaccine. This sample comprised CD8+ T cells sorted from PBMCs, obtained 45 days after the yellow fever booster vaccination. The CDR3 nucleotides read TGTGCCAGCAGCCGCTACCGCAGCCCACAAGAGACCCAGTACTTC. This translates into CASSRYRSPQETQYF.